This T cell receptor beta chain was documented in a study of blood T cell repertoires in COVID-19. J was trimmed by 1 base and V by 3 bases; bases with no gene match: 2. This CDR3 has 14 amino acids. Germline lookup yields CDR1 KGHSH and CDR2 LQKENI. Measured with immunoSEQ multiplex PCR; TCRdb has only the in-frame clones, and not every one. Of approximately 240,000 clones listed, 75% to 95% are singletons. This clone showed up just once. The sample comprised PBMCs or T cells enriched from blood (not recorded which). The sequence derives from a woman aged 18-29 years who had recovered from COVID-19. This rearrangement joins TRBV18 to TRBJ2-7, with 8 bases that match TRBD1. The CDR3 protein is CASSPGQGSYEQYF. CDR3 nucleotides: TGTGCCAGCTCACCTGGACAGGGTTCCTACGAGCAGTACTTC.